The 32 T cell receptor beta chains listed next were all sequenced from one sample in a study of human T cells and chemical hapten exposure. Time point of the sample: pre-sensitization, week 0. The treatment here: therapeutic diphenylcyclopropenone sensitization with weekly scalp DPC. TCRdb fed the RACE reads into MiXCR, producing one record per CDR3 protein. In the table there are under 100,000 distinct CDR3 sequences, 8.5% of which are singletons. Here the sequenced sample was whole blood, taken in connection with sensitization to the hapten diphenylcyclopropenone (DPC). These receptors came from a man aged 35 to 55 with alopecia areata. Some clones in this sample may be carry-over from other donors' samples.

The chain joins TRBV7-6 to TRBJ2-3; D is possibly TRBD1 or TRBD2 (5 bases each). Trimming took 2 bases from V and 4 from J, leaving 13 bases between them. Germline lookup yields CDR1 SGHVS and CDR2 FNYEAQ. The CDR3 is made up of 15 amino acids. The CDR3 bases are TGTGCCAGCAGCTTAAGGGCAGGGAGCGCAGATACGCAGTATTTT. Protein: CASSLRAGSADTQYF.

This clonotype was observed at least ten times. The CDR3 loop reads CASSQGGLAGVNTQYF. CDR3 coding DNA: TGTGCCAGCAGCCAAGGAGGTCTCGCGGGAGTGAATACGCAGTATTTT. The chain links TRBV3-1 to TRBJ2-3; 7 positions match TRBD2. V lost 1 base, J lost 7 bases, and 11 bases stayed unmatched. CDR1 is LGHDT, CDR2 YNNKEL, per germline (reference sequence). This CDR3 has 16 residues.

This chain uses TRBV28 with TRBJ2-3; D may correspond to TRBD1 or TRBD2 (5 bases each). Germline V gene lookup returns CDR1 MDHEN and CDR2 SYDVKM. V shed 2 bases and J shed 6 bases, with 24 bases lying between them. CDR3 length: 18 residues. As DNA, the CDR3 is TGTGCCAGCAGTTTACTCTTTTCCCCCAGAGGGGATGGGGATACGCAGTATTTT. It yields the protein CASSLLFSPRGDGDTQYF.

This clonotype was seen a handful of times. The V gene is TRBV28, the J gene TRBJ1-4; TRBD1 is a possible D gene (6 bases). The CDR3 totals 14 residues. Deletions cut 6 bases from V and 7 bases from J, with 15 bases between. Germline V gene sequence: CDR1 MDHEN, CDR2 SYDVKM. The CDR3 nucleotides read TGTGCCAGCAGCAAACAGGGCCAGGGTGAAAAACTGTTTTTT. Residues: CASSKQGQGEKLFF.

This clonotype was found a few times. The chain carries TRBV24-1 and TRBJ2-1; tentatively, D is TRBD2 (5 bases). Between the trimmed V and J ends, which lost 2 bases and 8 bases, there was a span of 12 bases. CDR1 KGHDR and CDR2 SFDVKD come from the germline V gene. This CDR3 has 14 amino acids. CDR3 DNA: TGTGCCACCAGTGATTCGGGCGGGTTCTATGAGCAGTTCTTC. It specifies CATSDSGGFYEQFF.

This clonotype was counted at least ten times. The V gene is TRBV29-1, the J gene TRBJ2-7; D not resolved. The V and J ends lost 7 bases and 1 base respectively, with 11 bases between them. This CDR3 is built from 12 residues. Germline V gene data show CDR1 as SQVTM and CDR2 as ANQGSEA. The CDR3 here is CSARTPSYEQYF. Here the CDR3 DNA reads TGCAGCGCCCGAACCCCTTCCTACGAGCAGTACTTC.

In its sample, this clonotype was seen many times. The chain combines TRBV6-2 or TRBV6-3 with TRBJ2-2, with 7 bases lining up with TRBD2. With 8 bases clipped from V and 6 bases from J, the junction kept 6 bases outside the gene matches. Germline values: CDR1 MNHEY, CDR2 SVGEGT. This CDR3 is built from 13 residues. The CDR3 reads CASHERESGELFF. CDR3 in DNA: TGTGCCAGCCACGAGCGGGAATCCGGGGAGCTGTTTTTT.

This clonotype was seen only a few times. The rearrangement links TRBV5-1 to TRBJ2-5, with D possibly being TRBD2 (5 bases). This CDR3 region has 11 residues. The germline CDR1 and CDR2 sequences are SGHRS and YFSETQ. Between the trimmed V and J ends, which lost 0 bases and 10 bases, there was a span of 7 bases. CDR3 bases: TGCGCCAGCAGCTTGGAACGGGACCAGTACTTC. This encodes CASSLERDQYF.

The rearrangement joins TRBV19 to TRBJ1-1; tentatively, D is TRBD1 (6 bases). V gave up 3 bases and J gave up 1 base, with 15 bases separating them. The length of the CDR3 is 16 residues. Looked up from germline, CDR1 is LNHDA and CDR2 is SQIVND (reference sequence). The chain's CDR3 is CASSMSGGTSNTEAFF. In DNA, the CDR3 is TGTGCCAGTAGTATGAGTGGAGGGACATCGAACACTGAAGCTTTCTTT. Supplemented by reference TRBV19 and TRBJ1-1, the full variable domain reads DGGITQSPKYLFRKEGQNVTLSCEQNLNHDAMYWYRQDPGQGLRLIYYSQIVNDFQKGDIAEGYSVSREKKESFPLTVTSAQKNPTAFYLCASSMSGGTSNTEAFFGQGTRLTVV.

The chain couples TRBV12-3 or TRBV12-4 to TRBJ2-5; 9 nucleotides line up with TRBD1. Unmatched junction bases numbered 6, after V lost 4 bases and J lost 3 bases. The CDR3 consists of 15 residues. CDR3 DNA: TGTGCCAGCAGTTCCCCCGGGACAGGGAAAGAGACCCAGTACTTC. It specifies CASSSPGTGKETQYF.

This CDR3 is CASSYQETGSAEQYV. Here the CDR3 DNA reads TGTGCCAGCAGTTACCAAGAGACAGGGTCGGCCGAGCAGTACGTC. The chain recombines TRBV6-2 or TRBV6-3 with TRBJ2-7, with 7 bases aligning to TRBD1. CDR1 is MNHEY and CDR2 is SVGEGT in the germline V gene. There are 15 residues in the CDR3. J was trimmed by 6 bases and V by 2 bases; bases with no gene match: 10.

This clonotype appeared many times. The J gene is TRBJ2-3, the V gene TRBV6-2 or TRBV6-3; D not resolved. CDR1 is MNHEY, CDR2 SVGEGT, per germline. The CDR3 consists of 17 residues. Between the trimmed V and J ends, which lost 0 bases and 2 bases, there was a span of 15 bases. The CDR3 spells CASSYSGRPGYTDTQYF. CDR3 DNA sequence: TGTGCCAGCAGTTACTCCGGAAGGCCAGGATACACAGATACGCAGTATTTT.

This clonotype came up many times. The chain employs TRBV29-1 and TRBJ1-1; D is uncertain. V was clipped by 2 bases and J by 6 bases, with 16 bases between them. The germline CDR1 and CDR2 sequences are SQVTM and ANQGSEA. There are 14 residues in the CDR3. CDR3 amino acids: CSVENGSLGSEAFF. CDR3 nucleotide sequence: TGCAGCGTTGAAAATGGAAGCTTGGGGTCTGAAGCTTTCTTT.

The V gene is TRBV6-5, the J gene TRBJ1-5; weak D call: TRBD1 (6 bases). V was cut by 4 bases and J by 4 bases, with 11 bases left in between. Germline-derived CDR1 and CDR2 are MNHEY and SVGAGI. The CDR3 has 14 residues. The chain's CDR3 is CASSFGGPNQPQHF. The CDR3 DNA reads as TGTGCCAGCAGTTTCGGGGGGCCTAATCAGCCCCAGCATTTT.

Points on this clonotype: A read error is possible here, since a much larger clone lies one base away. The V call is TRBV28, the J call TRBJ2-5; the D is unclear. Germline assignment: CDR1 MDHEN and CDR2 SYDVKM. The CDR3 is made up of 12 amino acids. The CDR3 spells CASSTESETKYF. CDR3 nucleotides: TGTGCCAGCAGTACGGAGTCCGAGACCAAGTACTTC.

In its sample, this clonotype was seen a few times. This chain joins TRBV7-3 and TRBJ1-1; D call uncertain. This CDR3 contains 14 residues. CDR1 and CDR2 (germline): SGHTA, FQGTGA. V was pared by 2 bases and J by 1 base, with 8 bases between. CDR3 nucleotides: TGTGCCAGCAGCTTAGGTGCCCGGAACACTGAAGCTTTCTTT. Its protein product is CASSLGARNTEAFF.

This clonotype was detected ten times or more. J is TRBJ1-5 and V is TRBV7-8, with a possible D match to TRBD1 (5 bases). Germline assignment: CDR1 SGHVS and CDR2 FQNEAQ. The CDR3 is made up of 13 amino acids. Trimming took off 5 bases at V and 2 bases at J, with 7 bases between the two ends. The CDR3 DNA sequence: TGTGCCAGCAGCCGGGACGGCAATCAGCCCCAGCATTTT. It specifies CASSRDGNQPQHF.

The chain carries TRBV25-1 and TRBJ2-1, with D unresolved. The CDR3 has 14 amino acids. Germline CDR1 reads MGHDK; CDR2 reads SYGVNS. Between the trimmed V and J ends, which lost 10 bases and 2 bases, there was a span of 15 bases. CDR3 nucleotides: TGTGCCAACGTGGGTGCTGTGGCCTACAATGAGCAGTTCTTC. It encodes CANVGAVAYNEQFF.

The chain has TRBV12-5 and TRBJ1-2; 7 bases match TRBD1. Trimming took 1 base from V and 6 from J; bases not matched to a gene: 5. The CDR3 has 14 residues. The V gene's germline CDR1 is LGHNT and CDR2 FRNRAP. In nucleotides, the CDR3 is TGTGCTAGTGGTTTGGAACAGGGGTTTGATGGCTACACCTTC. This gives the protein CASGLEQGFDGYTF.

This clonotype was observed at least ten times. The rearrangement joins TRBV3-1 to TRBJ2-7; D remains ambiguous. Germline CDR1 is LGHDT and CDR2 is YNNKEL (reference sequence). V shed 0 bases and J shed 11 bases, with 8 bases lying between them. The length of the CDR3 is 11 residues. The CDR3 region is CASSQDGVEYF. The CDR3 nucleotides are TGTGCCAGCAGCCAAGATGGCGTGGAGTACTTC.

With regard to this clonotype: A much more abundant neighbour one base away suggests this may be a read error. The chain combines TRBV21-1 with TRBJ2-7; TRBD1, the D gene given by the table, was not confirmed from the DNA. TRBV21-1 has pseudogene status. This CDR3 contains 15 residues. The DNA of the CDR3 is TGTGCCAGCAGCAAAGGAGGGGGAGTCACCTACGAGCAGTACGTC. Translating it yields CASSKGGGVTYEQYV.

This clonotype has a handful of counts. The gene calls are TRBV20-1 and TRBJ2-3; possible D gene TRBD1, 6 bases. V dropped 2 bases and J dropped 0 bases, with 12 bases sitting between them. Germline CDR1 reads DFQATT; CDR2 reads SNEGSKA (reference sequence). This CDR3 contains 15 residues. CDR3 DNA sequence: TGCAGTGCTAGAACCGGGACAACTAGCACAGATACGCAGTATTTT. Translated, it gives CSARTGTTSTDTQYF.

V is TRBV6-5 and J is TRBJ2-3, with 8 nucleotides matching TRBD2. Germline V gene sequence: CDR1 MNHEY, CDR2 SVGAGI. V gave up 4 bases and J gave up 3 bases; unmatched junction bases: 9. The length of the CDR3 is 16 residues. CDR3 DNA sequence: TGTGCCAGCAGTTCACTAGCGGCGGGGGAGACAGATACGCAGTATTTT. Its protein is CASSSLAAGETDTQYF.

This sequence joins TRBV6-2 or TRBV6-3 and TRBJ2-1; D not certain. CDR3 length: 14 residues. Deletions cut 5 bases from V and 6 bases from J, with 14 bases between. The germline V gene has CDR1 MNHEY and CDR2 SVGEGT. The CDR3 DNA sequence: TGTGCCAGCAGTCCAATCCCCATTTTCAATGAGCAGTTCTTC. It encodes CASSPIPIFNEQFF.

This clonotype was counted between two and nine times. This rearrangement joins TRBV20-1 to TRBJ2-5; unclear D gene. V lost 0 bases to trimming and J lost 5 bases, with 16 bases between them. This CDR3 is built from 15 residues. CDR1 and CDR2 (germline): DFQATT, SNEGSKA (reference sequence). Here the CDR3 reads CSARDPVGLLETQYF. CDR3 nucleotides: TGCAGTGCTAGAGATCCCGTCGGCCTGCTTGAGACCCAGTACTTC.

This clonotype was counted ten times or more. This sequence joins TRBV6-2 or TRBV6-3 and TRBJ2-1, with TRBD2 identical over 11 bases. After removal of 4 bases from V and 5 bases from J, the junction contained 7 bases not matched to a gene. The germline gives CDR1 MNHEY, CDR2 SVGEGT. The CDR3 extends over 16 amino acids. In DNA form, the CDR3 reads TGTGCCAGCAGTTCGGGTGTAGCGGGAGGGCACAATGAGCAGTTCTTC. Translating it yields CASSSGVAGGHNEQFF.

The chain has TRBV5-4 and TRBJ2-7, with 8 bases identical to TRBD2. CDR3 length: 15 amino acids. The germline V gene has CDR1 SGHNT and CDR2 YYREEE (reference sequence). After removal of 1 base from V and 4 bases from J, the junction contained 7 bases not matched to a gene. CDR3 in amino acids: CASSLMSSGRYEQYF. The CDR3, as DNA: TGTGCCAGCAGCTTGATGTCCAGCGGGAGATACGAGCAGTACTTC.

The V and J genes are TRBV6-5 and TRBJ2-7; 11 positions match TRBD2. Germline V gene lookup returns CDR1 MNHEY and CDR2 SVGAGI. The V gene end was trimmed by 6 bases and the J gene end by 0 bases; junction bases not matched to a gene: 10. The CDR3 totals 17 residues. CDR3 residues: CASSYTRLAGSSYEQYF. The CDR3 nucleotides are TGTGCCAGCAGCTACACCCGACTAGCGGGGAGCTCCTACGAGCAGTACTTC.

This clonotype came up many times. The chain employs TRBV12-3 or TRBV12-4 and TRBJ2-1, with 7 bases aligning to TRBD1. This CDR3 contains 14 residues. Losses at the gene ends were 4 bases for V and 4 bases for J; bases not matched to a gene: 4. Here the CDR3 reads CASSYDRVYNEQFF. The CDR3 DNA sequence: TGTGCCAGCAGTTACGACAGGGTGTACAATGAGCAGTTCTTC.

This clonotype showed up just a few times. The V and J genes are TRBV4-2 and TRBJ1-1; D is unresolved. CDR1 LGHNA and CDR2 YNFKEQ come from the germline V gene. Trimming removed 4 bases from V and 0 bases from J, with 9 bases in between. This CDR3 is 14 amino acids long. Written as DNA, the CDR3 is TGTGCCAGCAGCCCTACAGATATGAACACTGAAGCTTTCTTT. This codes for CASSPTDMNTEAFF.

As to this clonotype: This may be a read error, as it is one base from a much larger clone. This CDR3 is missing its conserved last phenylalanine or tryptophan, likely due to a read error. The J gene is TRBJ2-3, the V gene TRBV5-6; 7 bases agree with TRBD2. CDR3 length: 13 residues. Germline trimming cut 4 bases from V and 5 bases from J; bases unmatched to any gene: 4. CDR1 and CDR2 from the germline V gene are SGHDT and YYEEEE. The chain's CDR3 is CASSRDYLDTQYL. DNA of the CDR3: TGTGCCAGCAGCCGGGACTATTTAGATACGCAGTATCTT.

V is TRBV20-1 and J is TRBJ2-2; TRBD2 matches 12 bases. CDR3 length: 18 amino acids. Germline V gene data show CDR1 as DFQATT and CDR2 as SNEGSKA (reference sequence). V trimming: 1 base; J trimming: 2 bases; junction bases outside the gene matches: 8. DNA of the CDR3: TGCAGTGCTAGAGGGGTGACTAGCGGGAGAGGAAACACCGGGGAGCTGTTTTTT. Translating it yields CSARGVTSGRGNTGELFF.